This T cell receptor (beta chain) was sequenced during a study of vaccination effects on CD4 cells after COVID-19. This clone was counted once. Its antigen is unidentified. Viral peptide pool expansion of antigen-specific CD4+ T cells preceded sequencing in the ViraFEST assay. Subsequent to a culture period of about nine days, CD4+ T cells were isolated. Two-dose vaccination with either BNT162b2 or mRNA-1273 was given to the participants. Repertoires were generated with immunoSEQ multiplex PCR, while TCRdb's copy carries only in-frame clones and drops some. The sample has about 80,000 clones; around four fifths are singletons. The sequence derives from a human donor who received a COVID-19 vaccine. Sequences were derived from CD4+ T cells from PBMCs cultured with HCoV-OC43 spike peptides, sampled after COVID-19 vaccination. Subset reported: HCoV-OC43 spike overlapping peptide pool stimulation.

DNA of the CDR3: TGTGCCAGCAGTATAAGGACGGGTGCTTATGGCTACACCTTC. It yields the protein CASSIRTGAYGYTF. The chain employs TRBV27 and TRBJ1-2, with no clear D. Germline V gives CDR1 MNHEY, CDR2 SMNVEV (reference sequence). This CDR3 is built from 14 residues. V shed 5 bases and J shed 5 bases, with 15 bases lying between them.